Presented here are 4 T cell receptor beta chains from one specimen sequenced in a study of vaccination and CD4 T cells after COVID-19. TCRdb fed the PCR reads into MiXCR, producing one record per CDR3 protein. The sample lists around 30,000 distinct CDR3 sequences, roughly 50% seen once, with 5.8% in the top ten. Time point of the sample: late sampling 161 to 241 days after vaccination in a few convalescent patients. The sample here was CD4+ T cells from blood, taken about 7 months after SARS-CoV-2 vaccination. The receptors come from a human donor who had recovered from COVID-19.

The chain recombines TRBV7-3 with TRBJ2-2; D gene unclear. There are 14 residues in the CDR3. V lost 2 bases and J lost 1, with 5 bases in between. CDR1 and CDR2 (germline): SGHTA, FQGTGA. The CDR3 region has the DNA TGTGCCAGCAGCTTAGTCGGGAACACCGGGGAGCTGTTTTTT. Residues: CASSLVGNTGELFF. The variable domain in full, with the rest retrieved from reference TRBV7-3 and TRBJ2-2, is GAGVSQTPSNKVTEKGKYVELRCDPISGHTALYWYRQSLGQGPEFLIYFQGTGAADDSGLPNDRFFAVRPEGSVSTLKIQRTERGDSAVYLCASSLVGNTGELFFGEGSRLTVL.

The rearrangement links TRBV2 to TRBJ1-5; D is perhaps TRBD1 (5 bases). This CDR3 comprises 13 residues. CDR1 is SNHLY and CDR2 is FYNNEI in the germline V gene. V shed 4 bases and J shed 5 bases, with 9 bases lying between them. The CDR3 loop reads CASSAQGHQPQHF. Here the CDR3 DNA reads TGTGCCAGCAGTGCCCAGGGTCATCAGCCCCAGCATTTT.

The chain couples TRBV19 to TRBJ1-1; no reliable D call. CDR1 LNHDA and CDR2 SQIVND come from the germline V gene (reference sequence). The CDR3 sequence is 14 residues long. Trimming removed 7 bases at V and 3 bases at J, with 15 bases between. The chain's CDR3 is CASNLLGGDTEAFF. Here the CDR3 DNA reads TGTGCCAGTAACCTTTTAGGTGGAGACACTGAAGCTTTCTTT.

The V call is TRBV7-3, the J call TRBJ2-2; possibly TRBD1 for D (5 bases). This CDR3 comprises 14 residues. V was trimmed by 5 bases and J by 2 bases, leaving 9 bases between them. Germline assignment: CDR1 SGHTA and CDR2 FQGTGA. CDR3 sequence: CASSPQGNTGELFF. For the CDR3, the DNA is TGTGCCAGCAGCCCCCAGGGAAACACCGGGGAGCTGTTTTTT.